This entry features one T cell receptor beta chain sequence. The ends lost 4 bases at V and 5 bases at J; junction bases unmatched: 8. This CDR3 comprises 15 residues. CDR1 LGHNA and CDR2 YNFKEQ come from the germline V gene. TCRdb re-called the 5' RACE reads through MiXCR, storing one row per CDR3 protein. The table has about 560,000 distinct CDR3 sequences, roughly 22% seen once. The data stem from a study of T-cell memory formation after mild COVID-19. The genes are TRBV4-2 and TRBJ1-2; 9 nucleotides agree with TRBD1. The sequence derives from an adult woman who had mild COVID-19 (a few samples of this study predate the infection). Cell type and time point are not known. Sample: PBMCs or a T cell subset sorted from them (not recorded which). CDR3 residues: CASSPRDRAEYGYTF. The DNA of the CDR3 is TGTGCCAGCAGCCCCAGGGACAGGGCCGAATATGGCTACACCTTC.